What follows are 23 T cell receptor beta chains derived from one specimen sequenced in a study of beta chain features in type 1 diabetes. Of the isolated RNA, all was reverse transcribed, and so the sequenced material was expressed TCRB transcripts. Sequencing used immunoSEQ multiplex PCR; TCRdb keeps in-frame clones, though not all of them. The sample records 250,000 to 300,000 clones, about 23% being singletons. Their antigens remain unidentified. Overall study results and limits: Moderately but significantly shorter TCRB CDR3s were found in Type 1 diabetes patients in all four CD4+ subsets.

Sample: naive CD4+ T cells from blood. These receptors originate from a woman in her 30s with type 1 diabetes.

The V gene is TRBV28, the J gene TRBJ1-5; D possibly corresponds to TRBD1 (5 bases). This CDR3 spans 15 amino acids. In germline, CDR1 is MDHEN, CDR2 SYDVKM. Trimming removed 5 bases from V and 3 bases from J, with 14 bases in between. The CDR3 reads CASSAIQAPNQPQHF. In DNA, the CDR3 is TGTGCCAGCAGTGCGATACAGGCCCCCAATCAGCCCCAGCATTTT.

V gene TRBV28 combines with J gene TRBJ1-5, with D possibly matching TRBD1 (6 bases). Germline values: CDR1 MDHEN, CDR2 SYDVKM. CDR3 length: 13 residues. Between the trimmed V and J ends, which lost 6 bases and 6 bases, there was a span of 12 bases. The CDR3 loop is CASRPGGSQPQHF. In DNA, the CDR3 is TGTGCCAGCAGACCGGGGGGCTCTCAGCCCCAGCATTTT.

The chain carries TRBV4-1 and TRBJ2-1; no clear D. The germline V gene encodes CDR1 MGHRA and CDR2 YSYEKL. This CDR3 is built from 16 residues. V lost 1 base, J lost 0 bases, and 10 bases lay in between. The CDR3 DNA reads TGCGCCAGCAGCCAAGCCCCCGTATCCTCCTACAATGAGCAGTTCTTC. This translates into CASSQAPVSSYNEQFF.

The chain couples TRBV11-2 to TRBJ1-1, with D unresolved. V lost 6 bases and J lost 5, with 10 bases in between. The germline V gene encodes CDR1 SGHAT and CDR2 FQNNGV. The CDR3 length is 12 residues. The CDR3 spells CASRSEGTEAFF. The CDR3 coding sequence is TGTGCCAGCAGGTCGGAGGGAACTGAAGCTTTCTTT.

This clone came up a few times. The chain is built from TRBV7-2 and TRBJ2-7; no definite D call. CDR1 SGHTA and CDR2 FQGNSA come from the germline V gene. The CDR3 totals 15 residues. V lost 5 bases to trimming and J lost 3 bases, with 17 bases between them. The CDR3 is CASSLIRDILYEQYF. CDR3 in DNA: TGTGCCAGCAGCCTGATACGCGATATACTCTACGAGCAGTACTTC.

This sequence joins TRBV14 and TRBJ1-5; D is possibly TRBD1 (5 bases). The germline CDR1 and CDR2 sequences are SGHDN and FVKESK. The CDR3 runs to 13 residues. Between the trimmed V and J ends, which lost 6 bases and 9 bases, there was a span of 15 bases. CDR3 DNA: TGTGCCAGCAGTCTGACAGCCGGTGCGCCCCAGCATTTT. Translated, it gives CASSLTAGAPQHF. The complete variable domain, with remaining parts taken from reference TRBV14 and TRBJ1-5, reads EAGVTQFPSHSVIEKGQTVTLRCDPISGHDNLYWYRRVMGKEIKFLLHFVKESKQDESGMPNNRFLAERTGGTYSTLKVQPAELEDSGVYFCASSLTAGAPQHFGDGTRLSIL.

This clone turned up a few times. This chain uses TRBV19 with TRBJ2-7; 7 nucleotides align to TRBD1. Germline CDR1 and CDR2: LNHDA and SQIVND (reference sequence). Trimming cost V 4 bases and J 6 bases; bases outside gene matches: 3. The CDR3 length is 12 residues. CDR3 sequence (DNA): TGTGCCAGTAGTACCCGGACAGGCGAGCAGTACTTC. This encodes CASSTRTGEQYF.

This chain's CDR3 is CASSIDQYEQYF. The CDR3 region has the DNA TGTGCCAGTAGTATAGACCAATACGAGCAGTACTTC. The J gene is TRBJ2-7, the V gene TRBV19; no reliable D call. CDR1 is LNHDA and CDR2 is SQIVND in the germline V gene (reference sequence). The V end lost 0 bases, the J end lost 4 bases, and 4 bases lay between the germline ends. The CDR3 runs 12 residues.

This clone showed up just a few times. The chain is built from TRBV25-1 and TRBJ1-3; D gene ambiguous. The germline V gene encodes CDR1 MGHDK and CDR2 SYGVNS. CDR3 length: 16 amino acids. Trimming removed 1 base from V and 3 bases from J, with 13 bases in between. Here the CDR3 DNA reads TGTGCCAGCAGTGAATCGGGGTCAGGCATTGGAAACACCATATATTTT. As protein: CASSESGSGIGNTIYF.

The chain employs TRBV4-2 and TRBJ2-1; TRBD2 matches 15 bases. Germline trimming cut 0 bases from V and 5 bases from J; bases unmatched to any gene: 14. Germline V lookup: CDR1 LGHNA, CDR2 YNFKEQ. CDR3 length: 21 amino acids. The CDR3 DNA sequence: TGTGCCAGCAGCCAAGAAATTGGGACTAGCGGGAGGAGGAATGTTAACAATGAGCAGTTCTTC. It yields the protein CASSQEIGTSGRRNVNNEQFF.

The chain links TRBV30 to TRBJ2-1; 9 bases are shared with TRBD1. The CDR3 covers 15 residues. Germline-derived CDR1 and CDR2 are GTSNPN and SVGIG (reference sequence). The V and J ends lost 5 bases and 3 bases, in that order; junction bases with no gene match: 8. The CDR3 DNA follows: TGTGCCTGGGGTATCGGGACAGGGAACTACAATGAGCAGTTCTTC. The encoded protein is CAWGIGTGNYNEQFF.

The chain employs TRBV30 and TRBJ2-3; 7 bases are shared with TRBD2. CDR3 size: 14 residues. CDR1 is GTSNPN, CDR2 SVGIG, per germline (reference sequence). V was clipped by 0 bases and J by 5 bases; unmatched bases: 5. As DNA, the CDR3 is TGTGCCTGGAGTGTAGGCGGACTAGGAGATACGCAGTATTTT. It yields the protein CAWSVGGLGDTQYF.

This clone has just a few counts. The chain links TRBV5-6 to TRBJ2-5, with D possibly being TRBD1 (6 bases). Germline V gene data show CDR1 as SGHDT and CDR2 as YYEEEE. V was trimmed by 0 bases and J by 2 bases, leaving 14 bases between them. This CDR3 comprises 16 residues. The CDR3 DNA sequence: TGTGCCAGCAGCTTGGTAACAGGGCCTGGACAAGAGACCCAGTACTTC. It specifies CASSLVTGPGQETQYF.

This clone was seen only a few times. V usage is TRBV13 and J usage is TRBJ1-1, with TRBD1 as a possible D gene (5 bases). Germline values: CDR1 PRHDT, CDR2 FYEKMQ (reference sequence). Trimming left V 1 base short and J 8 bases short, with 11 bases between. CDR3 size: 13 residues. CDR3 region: CASSLVPGKEAFF. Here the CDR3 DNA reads TGTGCCAGCAGCTTAGTGCCAGGGAAAGAAGCTTTCTTT.

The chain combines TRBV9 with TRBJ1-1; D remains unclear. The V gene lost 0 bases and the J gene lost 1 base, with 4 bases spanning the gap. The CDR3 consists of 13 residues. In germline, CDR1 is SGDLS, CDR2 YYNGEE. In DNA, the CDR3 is TGTGCCAGCAGCGTAGGGGCGAACACTGAAGCTTTCTTT. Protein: CASSVGANTEAFF.

This CDR3 is CASSLESGWRNQPQHF. In DNA form, the CDR3 reads TGTGCCAGCAGCTTAGAGTCAGGGTGGCGCAATCAGCCCCAGCATTTT. V usage is TRBV7-8 and J usage is TRBJ1-5; D is perhaps TRBD1 (5 bases). The germline V gene has CDR1 SGHVS and CDR2 FQNEAQ. V was trimmed by 1 base and J by 2 bases, leaving 12 bases between them. There are 16 residues in the CDR3. Full variable domain (missing parts from reference TRBV7-8 and TRBJ1-5): GAGVSQSPRYKVAKRGQDVALRCDPISGHVSLFWYQQALGQGPEFLTYFQNEAQLDKSGLPSDRFFAERPEGSVSTLKIQRTQQEDSAVYLCASSLESGWRNQPQHFGDGTRLSIL.

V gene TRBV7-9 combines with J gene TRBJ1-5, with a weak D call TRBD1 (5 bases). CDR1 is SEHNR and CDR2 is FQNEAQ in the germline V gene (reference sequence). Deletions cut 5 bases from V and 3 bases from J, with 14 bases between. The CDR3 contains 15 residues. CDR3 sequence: CASSHLDSPNQPQHF. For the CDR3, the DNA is TGTGCCAGCAGCCACCTCGACAGCCCCAATCAGCCCCAGCATTTT.

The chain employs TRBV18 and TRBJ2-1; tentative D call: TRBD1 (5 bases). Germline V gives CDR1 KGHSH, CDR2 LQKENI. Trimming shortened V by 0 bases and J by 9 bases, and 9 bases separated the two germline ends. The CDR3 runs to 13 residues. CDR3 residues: CASSPPQGVEQFF. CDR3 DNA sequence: TGTGCCAGCTCACCACCGCAGGGTGTTGAGCAGTTCTTC.

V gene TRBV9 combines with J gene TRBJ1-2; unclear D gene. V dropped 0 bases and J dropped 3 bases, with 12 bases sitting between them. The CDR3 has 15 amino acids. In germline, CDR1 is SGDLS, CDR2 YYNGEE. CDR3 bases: TGTGCCAGCAGCGTAGCTGCGGGGAGTGACTATGGCTACACCTTC. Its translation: CASSVAAGSDYGYTF.

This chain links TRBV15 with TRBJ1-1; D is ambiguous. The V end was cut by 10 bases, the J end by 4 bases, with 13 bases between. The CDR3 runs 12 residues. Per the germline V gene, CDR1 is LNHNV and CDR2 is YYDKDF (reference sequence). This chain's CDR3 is CASQRSGTEAFF. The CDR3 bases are TGTGCCAGTCAACGGAGCGGCACTGAAGCTTTCTTT. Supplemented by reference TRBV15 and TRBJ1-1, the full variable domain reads DAMVIQNPRYQVTQFGKPVTLSCSQTLNHNVMYWYQQKSSQAPKLLFHYYDKDFNNEADTPDNFQSRRPNTSFCFLDIRSPGLGDTAMYLCASQRSGTEAFFGQGTRLTVV.

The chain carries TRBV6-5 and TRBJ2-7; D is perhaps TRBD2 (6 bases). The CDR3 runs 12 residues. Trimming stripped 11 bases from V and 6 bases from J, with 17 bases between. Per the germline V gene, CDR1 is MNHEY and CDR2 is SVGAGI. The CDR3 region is CASIGHGGEQYF. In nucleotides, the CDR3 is TGTGCCTCGATAGGACACGGGGGCGAGCAGTACTTC.

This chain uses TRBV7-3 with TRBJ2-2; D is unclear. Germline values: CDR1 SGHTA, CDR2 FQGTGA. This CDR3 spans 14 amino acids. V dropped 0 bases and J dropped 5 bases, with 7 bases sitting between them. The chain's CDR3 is CASSLTVLTGELFF. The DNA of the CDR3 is TGTGCCAGCAGCTTAACCGTCTTAACCGGGGAGCTGTTTTTT.

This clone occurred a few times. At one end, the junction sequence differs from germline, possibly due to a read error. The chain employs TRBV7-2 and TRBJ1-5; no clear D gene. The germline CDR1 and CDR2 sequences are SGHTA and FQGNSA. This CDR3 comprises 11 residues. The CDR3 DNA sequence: TGTGCCAGCAGCCTGGGAGGACCGCTAGCATTT. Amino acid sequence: CASSLGGPLAF.